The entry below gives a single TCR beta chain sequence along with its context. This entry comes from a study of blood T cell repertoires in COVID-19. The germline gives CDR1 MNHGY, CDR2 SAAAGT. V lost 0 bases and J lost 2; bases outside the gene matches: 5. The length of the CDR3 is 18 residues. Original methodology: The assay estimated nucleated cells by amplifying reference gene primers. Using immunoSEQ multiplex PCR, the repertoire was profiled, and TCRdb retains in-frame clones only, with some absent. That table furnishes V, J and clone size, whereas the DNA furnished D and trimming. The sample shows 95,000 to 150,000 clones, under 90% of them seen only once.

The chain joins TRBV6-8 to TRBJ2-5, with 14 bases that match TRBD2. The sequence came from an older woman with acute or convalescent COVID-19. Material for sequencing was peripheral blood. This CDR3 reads CASSYSGTSGGLQETQYF. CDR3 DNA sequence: TGTGCCAGCAGTTACTCCGGGACTAGCGGGGGCCTACAAGAGACCCAGTACTTC.